This TCR beta chain was profiled in a study of blood T cell repertoires in COVID-19. Looking at the study overall: From the United States, Italy and Spain came samples of acute and convalescent COVID-19. In each case, the material was cDNA or gDNA derived from T cells, B-cell-depleted T cells, or PBMCs.

As handled by the study authors: Researchers report that nucleated cell counts were estimated from reference gene primer amplification. Generated by immunoSEQ multiplex PCR, the TCRdb table keeps only in-frame clones and is missing some. The V and J calls and the clone size are those of that table, but D and trimming were determined from the DNA. The sample shows 95,000 to 150,000 clones, just over 85% of them seen only once. V shed 5 bases, J shed 1 base, and the junction held 4 bases outside the gene matches. This CDR3 has 16 amino acids. Looked up from germline, CDR1 is SGHTA and CDR2 is FQGNSA. The source of this sequence is a man aged 35-49 years with acute or convalescent COVID-19. This chain uses TRBV7-2 with TRBJ2-2, with 10 bases matching TRBD2. The specimen sequenced was peripheral blood. The CDR3 region has the DNA TGTGCCAGCAGCCAGATAGCGGGGGGGAACACCGGGGAGCTGTTTTTT. As protein: CASSQIAGGNTGELFF.